This T cell receptor (beta chain) was found in a study of T cell responses to AZD1222 COVID-19 vaccine (dated by TCRdb to the early 2020s). At the level of the whole study: Because spike-specific TCR depth and breadth did not differ between the two schedules, AZD1222 recipients who got a second dose at roughly 4 weeks were pooled with those who got a second dose at roughly 12 weeks. A total of about 230 trial participants underwent TCR sequencing, of whom about 210 received two doses of AZD1222 and some 26 received two doses of the MenACWY control vaccine. Trial participants were enrolled by age into 18-55, 56-69 and 70-plus year subgroups, with around 150, 28 and 57 TCR-sequenced participants respectively. Broad study findings and their caveats: In the small 56-69-year group, the increase in depth fell short of significance, most likely because of low power. Nearly half of unique spike-specific TCRs reportedly recognized epitopes outside regions mutated in the B.1.351 and B.1.1.7 variants. Participants were mostly white British, with more females than males. The authors suggested clonal diversity may have been underestimated. Spike-specific TCR breadth and depth rose significantly after two AZD1222 doses compared with day 0 and with MenACWY recipients. Conclusions about previously exposed vaccinees were limited because only a handful of AZD1222 recipients were SARS-CoV-2 seropositive at baseline. The vaccine-associated CD4 TCRs covered the entire spike protein, and the dominant responses fell in regions 160-218 and 743-854. Because no day 14 peak-response samples were available, the repertoires could be characterized only after the peak T cell response.

In the paper's terms, the time point label means: baseline before first vaccination. Vaccinee samples were obtained from the UK trials COV001 and COV002, which included a single-blind randomized controlled phase 2/3 trial of AZD1222 (ChAdOx1 nCoV-19) in healthy adults. Trial participant PBMC samples were collected at day 0 and day 28 after the second dose for TCRbeta chain sequencing. In regard to this clone: The clone's antigen remains unknown. Within one base of it there is no much larger clone, and no base qualities were kept.

Including cysteine and phenylalanine, the CDR3 has 14 amino acids. CDR3 DNA only is kept here, 42 bases in frame from base 1. According to the germline V gene, CDR1 reads MNHEY and CDR2 reads SVGAGI. Relative to germline, V is missing 10 bases and J is missing 3 bases, with 10 bases of the junction outside any gene match. The CDR3 regions of human TCRbeta chains were subjected to immunosequencing. Regarding the original processing steps: Repertoire TCRs were checked for matches against a reference library of SARS-CoV-2-specific TCRs that had been generated using the MIRA antigen-specificity platform. Breadth was defined as the fraction of unique TCRs that were SARS-CoV-2-associated. Depth was defined as the fraction of total T cells that were SARS-CoV-2-associated. Using the MIRA data, every spike-specific TCR was mapped to the spike region that the TCR reacted to and assigned to either a CD4 or a CD8 class. Log10-transformed breadth and depth values were compared by one-way ANOVA with Sidak's multiple comparisons tests. TCRdb stores this immuneACCESS table with in-frame sequences only. Part of the clones is absent; in the studies checked, under half of the shortfall reflects unresolved V genes, and no reason is known for the rest. That table furnishes V, J and clone size, whereas the DNA furnished D and trimming. Present in this sample are almost 80,000 clones, around 90% of which were seen just once. The ten biggest clones cover roughly 23% of the sample.

The sequence links TRBV6-5 to TRBJ2-7, with 9 junctional bases fitting TRBD2. The receptor was isolated from an adult in good health. The sample was peripheral blood, taken on day 0 of AZD1222 vaccination. The CDR3 has the sequence CATTLFSGSYEQYF. The bases read TGTGCCACGACCTTATTTAGCGGGAGCTACGAGCAGTACTTC.